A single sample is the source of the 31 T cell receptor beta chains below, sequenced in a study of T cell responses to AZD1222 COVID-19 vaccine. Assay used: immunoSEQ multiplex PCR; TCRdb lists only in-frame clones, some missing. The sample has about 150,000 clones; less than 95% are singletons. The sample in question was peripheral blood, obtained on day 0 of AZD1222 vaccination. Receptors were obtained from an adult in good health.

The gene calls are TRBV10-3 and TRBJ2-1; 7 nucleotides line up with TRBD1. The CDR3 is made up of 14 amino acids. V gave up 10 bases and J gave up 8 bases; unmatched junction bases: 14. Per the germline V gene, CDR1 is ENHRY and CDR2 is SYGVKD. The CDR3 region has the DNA TGTGCCACTACACAGGGGCCGCGGTCGGATGAGCAGTTCTTC. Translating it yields CATTQGPRSDEQFF.

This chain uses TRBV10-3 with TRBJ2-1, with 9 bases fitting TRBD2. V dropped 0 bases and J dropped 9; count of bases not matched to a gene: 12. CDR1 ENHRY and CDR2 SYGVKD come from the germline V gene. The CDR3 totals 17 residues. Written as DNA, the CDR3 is TGTGCCATCAGTGAGTCGCTAGCGGGATCCTTTTTCATTGAGCAGTTCTTC. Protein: CAISESLAGSFFIEQFF.

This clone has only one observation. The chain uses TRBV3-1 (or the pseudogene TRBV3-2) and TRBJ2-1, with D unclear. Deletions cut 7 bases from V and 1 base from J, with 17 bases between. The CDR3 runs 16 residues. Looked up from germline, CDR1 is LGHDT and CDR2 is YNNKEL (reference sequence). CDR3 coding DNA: TGTGCCAGCATCTTGGCCGAGGCCCTATCCTACAATGAGCAGTTCTTC. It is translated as CASILAEALSYNEQFF.

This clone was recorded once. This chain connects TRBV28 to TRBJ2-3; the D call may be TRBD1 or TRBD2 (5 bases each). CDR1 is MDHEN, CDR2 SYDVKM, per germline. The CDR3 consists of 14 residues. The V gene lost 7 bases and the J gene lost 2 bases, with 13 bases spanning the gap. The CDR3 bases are TGTGCCAGCACGACGAGAGGGGACACAGATACGCAGTATTTT. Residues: CASTTRGDTDTQYF.

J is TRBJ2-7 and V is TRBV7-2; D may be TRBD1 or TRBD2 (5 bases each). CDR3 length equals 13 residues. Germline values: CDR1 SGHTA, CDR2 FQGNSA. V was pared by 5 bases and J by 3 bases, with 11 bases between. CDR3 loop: CASSRDVNYEQYF. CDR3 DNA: TGTGCCAGCAGCAGGGACGTCAACTACGAGCAGTACTTC.

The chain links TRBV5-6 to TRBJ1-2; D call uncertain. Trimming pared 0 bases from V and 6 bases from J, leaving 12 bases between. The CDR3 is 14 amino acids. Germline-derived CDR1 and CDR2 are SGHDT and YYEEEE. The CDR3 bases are TGTGCCAGCAGCTTGGCCGGCGGGGAGGATGGCTACACCTTC. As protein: CASSLAGGEDGYTF.

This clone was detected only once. CDR3 residues: CASSWDRTNTQYF. Here the CDR3 DNA reads TGTGCCAGCAGTTGGGACCGCACGAATACGCAGTATTTT. The genes are TRBV27 and TRBJ2-3; D tentatively reads TRBD1 or TRBD2 (5 bases each). The CDR3 covers 13 residues. The V end was cut by 4 bases, the J end by 7 bases, with 12 bases between. The germline V gene encodes CDR1 MNHEY and CDR2 SMNVEV (reference sequence).

This CDR3 reads CASSVESGNTIYF. DNA of the CDR3: TGTGCCAGCAGCGTGGAATCTGGAAACACCATATATTTT. J is TRBJ1-3 and V is TRBV9; D is ambiguous. The CDR3 covers 13 residues. From germline, CDR1 is SGDLS and CDR2 YYNGEE. The germline V and J ends were trimmed by 2 bases and 1 base, with 4 bases remaining between them.

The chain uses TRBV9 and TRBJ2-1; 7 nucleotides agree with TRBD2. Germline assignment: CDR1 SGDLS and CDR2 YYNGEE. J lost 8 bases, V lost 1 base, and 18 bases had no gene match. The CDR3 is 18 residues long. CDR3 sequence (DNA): TGTGCCAGCAGCGTATCGGGGGGTCCCGGGACGACTGGCGATGAGCAGTTCTTC. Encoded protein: CASSVSGGPGTTGDEQFF.

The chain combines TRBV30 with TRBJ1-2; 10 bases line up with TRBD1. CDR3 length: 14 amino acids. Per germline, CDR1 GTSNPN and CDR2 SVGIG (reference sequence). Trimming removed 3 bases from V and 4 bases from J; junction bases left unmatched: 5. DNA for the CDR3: TGTGCCTGGAGCCGGGACAGGGGTGGCTATGGCTACACCTTC. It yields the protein CAWSRDRGGYGYTF.

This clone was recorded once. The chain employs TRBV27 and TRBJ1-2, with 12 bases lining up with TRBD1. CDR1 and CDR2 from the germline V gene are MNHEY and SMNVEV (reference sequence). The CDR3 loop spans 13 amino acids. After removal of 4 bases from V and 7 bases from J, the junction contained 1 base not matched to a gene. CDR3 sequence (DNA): TGTGCCAGCAGTTGGGGACAGGGGGCTGGCTACACCTTC. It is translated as CASSWGQGAGYTF.

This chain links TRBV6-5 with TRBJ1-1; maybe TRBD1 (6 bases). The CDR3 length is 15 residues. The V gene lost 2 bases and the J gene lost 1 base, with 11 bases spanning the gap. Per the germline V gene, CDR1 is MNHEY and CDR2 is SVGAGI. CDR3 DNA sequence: TGTGCCAGCAGTTACCAGGGAGGGGGGAACACTGAAGCTTTCTTT. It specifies CASSYQGGGNTEAFF.

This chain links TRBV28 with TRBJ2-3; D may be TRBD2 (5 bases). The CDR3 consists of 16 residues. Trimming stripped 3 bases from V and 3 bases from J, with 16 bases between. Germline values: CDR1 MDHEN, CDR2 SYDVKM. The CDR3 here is CASSFFETNPTDTQYF. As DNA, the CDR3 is TGTGCCAGCAGTTTCTTTGAGACTAATCCAACAGATACGCAGTATTTT. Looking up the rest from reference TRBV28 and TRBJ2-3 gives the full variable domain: DVKVTQSSRYLVKRTGEKVFLECVQDMDHENMFWYRQDPGLGLRLIYFSYDVKMKEKGDIPEGYSVSREKKERFSLILESASTNQTSMYLCASSFFETNPTDTQYFGPGTRLTVL.

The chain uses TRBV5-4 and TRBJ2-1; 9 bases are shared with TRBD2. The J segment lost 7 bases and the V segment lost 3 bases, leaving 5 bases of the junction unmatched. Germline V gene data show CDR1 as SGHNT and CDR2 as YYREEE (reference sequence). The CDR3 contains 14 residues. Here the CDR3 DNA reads TGTGCCAGCAGCTCGCGGGAGGGAGGTAATGAGCAGTTCTTC. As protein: CASSSREGGNEQFF.

This CDR3 is CASSFLGMEGRGQFF. The DNA of the CDR3 is TGTGCCAGCAGCTTTCTCGGGATGGAGGGCCGGGGGCAGTTCTTC. The rearrangement links TRBV11-3 to TRBJ2-1, with D possibly matching TRBD2 (6 bases). This CDR3 is 15 amino acids long. The ends were cut back, 3 bases at V and 12 bases at J, with 21 bases in the middle. CDR1 and CDR2 (germline): SGHNT, YENEEA.

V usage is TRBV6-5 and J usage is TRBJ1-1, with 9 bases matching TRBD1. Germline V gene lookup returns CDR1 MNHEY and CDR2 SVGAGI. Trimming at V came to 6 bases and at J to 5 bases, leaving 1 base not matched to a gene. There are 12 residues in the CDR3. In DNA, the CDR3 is TGTGCCAGCAGCGACAGGGGGACTGAAGCTTTCTTT. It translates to CASSDRGTEAFF.

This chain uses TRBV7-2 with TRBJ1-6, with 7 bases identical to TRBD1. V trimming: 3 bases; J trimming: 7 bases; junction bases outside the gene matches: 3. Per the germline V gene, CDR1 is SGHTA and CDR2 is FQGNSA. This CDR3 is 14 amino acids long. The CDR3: CASSFRGRNSPLHF. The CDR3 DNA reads TGTGCCAGCAGCTTTAGGGGGCGGAATTCACCCCTCCACTTT.

The CDR3 here is CASSLGTSGSLADTQYF. The CDR3 DNA sequence: TGTGCCAGCAGCTTAGGGACTAGCGGGAGTCTGGCAGATACGCAGTATTTT. This chain joins TRBV11-2 and TRBJ2-3; 13 nucleotides agree with TRBD2. The CDR3 length is 17 residues. CDR1 and CDR2 from the germline V gene are SGHAT and FQNNGV. Losses at the gene ends were 1 base for V and 4 bases for J; bases not matched to a gene: 5.

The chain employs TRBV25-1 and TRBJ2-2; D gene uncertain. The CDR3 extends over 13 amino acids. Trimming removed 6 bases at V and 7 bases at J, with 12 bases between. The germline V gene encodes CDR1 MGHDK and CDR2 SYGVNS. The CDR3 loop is CASRGPKGGELFF. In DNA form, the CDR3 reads TGTGCCAGCAGGGGCCCGAAGGGCGGGGAGCTGTTTTTT.

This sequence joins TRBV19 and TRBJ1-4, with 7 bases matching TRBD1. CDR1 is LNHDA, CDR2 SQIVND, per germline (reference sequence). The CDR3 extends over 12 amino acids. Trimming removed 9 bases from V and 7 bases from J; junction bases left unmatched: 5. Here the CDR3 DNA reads TGTGCCAGCACGACAGGGAGTGAAAAACTGTTTTTT. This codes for CASTTGSEKLFF. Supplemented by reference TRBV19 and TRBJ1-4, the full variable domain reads DGGITQSPKYLFRKEGQNVTLSCEQNLNHDAMYWYRQDPGQGLRLIYYSQIVNDFQKGDIAEGYSVSREKKESFPLTVTSAQKNPTAFYLCASTTGSEKLFFGSGTQLSVL.

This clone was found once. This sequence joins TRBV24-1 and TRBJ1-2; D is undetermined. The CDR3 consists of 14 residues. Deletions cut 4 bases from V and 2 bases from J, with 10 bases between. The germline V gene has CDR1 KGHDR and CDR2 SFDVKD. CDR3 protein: CATSDRSENYGYTF. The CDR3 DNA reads TGTGCCACCAGTGACAGGAGCGAGAACTATGGCTACACCTTC.

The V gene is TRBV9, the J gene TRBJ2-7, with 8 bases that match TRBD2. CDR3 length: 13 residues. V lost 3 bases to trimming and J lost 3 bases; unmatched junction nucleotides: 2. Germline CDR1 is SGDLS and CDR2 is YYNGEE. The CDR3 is CASSGGLVYEQYF. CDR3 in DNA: TGTGCCAGCAGCGGGGGACTAGTCTACGAGCAGTACTTC.

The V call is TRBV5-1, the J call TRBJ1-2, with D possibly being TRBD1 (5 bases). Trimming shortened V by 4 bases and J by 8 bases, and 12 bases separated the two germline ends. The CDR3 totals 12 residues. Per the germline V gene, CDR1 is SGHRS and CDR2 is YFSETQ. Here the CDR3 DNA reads TGCGCCAGCAGCATTGACAGAGAGGGCTACACCTTC. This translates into CASSIDREGYTF.

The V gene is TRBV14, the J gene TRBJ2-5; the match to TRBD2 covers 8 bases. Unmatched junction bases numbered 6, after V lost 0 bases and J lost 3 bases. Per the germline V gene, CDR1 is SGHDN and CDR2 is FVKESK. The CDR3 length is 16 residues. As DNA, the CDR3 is TGTGCCAGCAGCCAAGATCACGGGAGGGGAGAAGAGACCCAGTACTTC. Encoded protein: CASSQDHGRGEETQYF.

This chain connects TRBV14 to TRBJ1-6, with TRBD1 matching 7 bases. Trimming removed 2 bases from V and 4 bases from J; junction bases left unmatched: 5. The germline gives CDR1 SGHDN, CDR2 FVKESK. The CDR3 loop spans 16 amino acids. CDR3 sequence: CASSQRPGQYNSPLHF. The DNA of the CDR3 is TGTGCCAGCAGCCAACGTCCGGGACAGTATAATTCACCCCTCCACTTT.

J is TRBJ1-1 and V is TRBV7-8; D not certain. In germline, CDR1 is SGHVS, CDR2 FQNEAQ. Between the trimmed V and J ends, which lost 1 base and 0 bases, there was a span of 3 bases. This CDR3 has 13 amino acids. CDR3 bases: TGTGCCAGCAGCTTAGGGATGAACACTGAAGCTTTCTTT. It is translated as CASSLGMNTEAFF.

The CDR3 sequence: CASSTQGQGGGYTF. CDR3 in DNA: TGTGCCAGCAGCACCCAGGGACAGGGGGGTGGCTACACCTTC. The chain links TRBV7-2 to TRBJ1-2; TRBD1 matches at 11 bases. The V gene's germline CDR1 is SGHTA and CDR2 FQGNSA. V was clipped by 5 bases and J by 7 bases; unmatched bases: 6. The CDR3 is 14 residues long.

The CDR3 DNA sequence: TGTGCCAGCAGCGCTCCTCCCGGGACAGTTAACGAGCAGTACTTC. This sequence encodes CASSAPPGTVNEQYF. V is TRBV6-4 and J is TRBJ2-7, with 7 bases identical to TRBD1. With 6 bases clipped from V and 5 bases from J, the junction kept 13 bases outside the gene matches. The CDR3 spans 15 residues. Per germline, CDR1 MRHNA and CDR2 SNTAGT.

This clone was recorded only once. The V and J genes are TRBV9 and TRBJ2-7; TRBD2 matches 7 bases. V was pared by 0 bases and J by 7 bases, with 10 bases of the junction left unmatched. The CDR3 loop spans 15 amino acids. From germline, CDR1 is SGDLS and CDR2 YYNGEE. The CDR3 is CASSVEGGSIWEQYF. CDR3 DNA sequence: TGTGCCAGCAGCGTAGAGGGCGGGAGTATTTGGGAGCAGTACTTC.

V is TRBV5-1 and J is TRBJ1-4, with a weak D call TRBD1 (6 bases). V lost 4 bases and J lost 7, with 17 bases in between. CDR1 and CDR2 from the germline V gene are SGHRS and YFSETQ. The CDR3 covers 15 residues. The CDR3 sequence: CASSPQGTSAEKLFF. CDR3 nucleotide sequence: TGCGCCAGCAGCCCACAGGGTACTTCGGCTGAAAAACTGTTTTTT.

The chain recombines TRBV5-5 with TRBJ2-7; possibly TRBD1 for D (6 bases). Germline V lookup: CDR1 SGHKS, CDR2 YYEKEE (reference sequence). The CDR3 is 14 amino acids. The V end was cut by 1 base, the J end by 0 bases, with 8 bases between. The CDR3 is CASSLWGPSYEQYF. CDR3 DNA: TGTGCCAGCAGCTTGTGGGGGCCCTCCTACGAGCAGTACTTC.